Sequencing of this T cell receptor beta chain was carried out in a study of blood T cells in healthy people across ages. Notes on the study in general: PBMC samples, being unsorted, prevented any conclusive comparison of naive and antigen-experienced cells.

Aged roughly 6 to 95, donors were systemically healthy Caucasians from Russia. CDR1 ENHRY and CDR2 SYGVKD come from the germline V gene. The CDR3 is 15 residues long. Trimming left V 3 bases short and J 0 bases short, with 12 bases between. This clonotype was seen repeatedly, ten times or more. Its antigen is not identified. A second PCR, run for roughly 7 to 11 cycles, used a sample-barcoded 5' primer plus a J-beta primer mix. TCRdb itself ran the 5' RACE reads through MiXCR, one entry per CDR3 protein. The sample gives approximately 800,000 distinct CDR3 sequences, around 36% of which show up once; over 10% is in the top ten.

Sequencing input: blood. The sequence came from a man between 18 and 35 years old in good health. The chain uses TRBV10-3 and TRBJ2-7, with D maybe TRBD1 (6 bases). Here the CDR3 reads CAISEPNRVSYEQYF. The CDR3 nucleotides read TGTGCCATCAGTGAACCCAACAGGGTCTCCTACGAGCAGTACTTC.